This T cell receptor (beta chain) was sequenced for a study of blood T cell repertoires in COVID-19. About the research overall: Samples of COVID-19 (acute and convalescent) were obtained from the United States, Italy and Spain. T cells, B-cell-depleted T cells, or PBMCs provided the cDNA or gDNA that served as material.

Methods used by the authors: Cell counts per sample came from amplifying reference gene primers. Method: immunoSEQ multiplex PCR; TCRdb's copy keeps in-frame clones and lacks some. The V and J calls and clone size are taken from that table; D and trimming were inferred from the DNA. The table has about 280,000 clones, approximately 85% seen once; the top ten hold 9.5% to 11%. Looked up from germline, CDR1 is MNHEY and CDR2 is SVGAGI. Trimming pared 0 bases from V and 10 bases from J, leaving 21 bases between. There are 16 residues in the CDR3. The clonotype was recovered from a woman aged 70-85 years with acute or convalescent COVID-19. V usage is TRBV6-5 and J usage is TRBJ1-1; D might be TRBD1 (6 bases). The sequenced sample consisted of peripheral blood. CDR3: CASSYSSGAIQTSAFF. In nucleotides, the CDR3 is TGTGCCAGCAGTTACTCGTCAGGGGCTATCCAAACCTCAGCTTTCTTT.